This T cell receptor beta chain was found in a study of T cell repertoires in cytomegalovirus infection. TCRdb used MiXCR to reprocess the reads, holding one entry per CDR3 protein. The table includes approximately 200,000 distinct CDR3 sequences, 28% detected once. This clonotype came up many times. The CDR3 sequence is 15 residues long. The V gene's germline CDR1 is SGHTA and CDR2 FQGNSA. Trimming removed 2 bases at V and 2 bases at J, with 10 bases between. The sample comprised PBMCs. This sequence joins TRBV7-2 and TRBJ1-3; D uncertain. This TCR was recovered from a human donor in good health (CMV status not recorded). Some clones in this sample may be carry-over from other donors' samples. The CDR3 region has the DNA TGTGCCAGCAGCTTAAAGACATCCCCTGGAAACACCATATATTTT. The encoded protein is CASSLKTSPGNTIYF.